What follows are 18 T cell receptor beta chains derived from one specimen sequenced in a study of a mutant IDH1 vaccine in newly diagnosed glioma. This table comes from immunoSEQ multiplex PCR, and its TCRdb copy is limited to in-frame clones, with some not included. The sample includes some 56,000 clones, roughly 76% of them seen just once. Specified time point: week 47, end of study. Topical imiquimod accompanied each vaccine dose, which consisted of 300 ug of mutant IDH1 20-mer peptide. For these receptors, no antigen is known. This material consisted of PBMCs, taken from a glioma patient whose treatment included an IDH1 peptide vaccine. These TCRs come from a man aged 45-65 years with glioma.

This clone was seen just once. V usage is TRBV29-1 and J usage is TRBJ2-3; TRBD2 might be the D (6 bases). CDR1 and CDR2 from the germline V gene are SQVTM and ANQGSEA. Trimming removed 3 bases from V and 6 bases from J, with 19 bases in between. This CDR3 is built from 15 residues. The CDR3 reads CSVETPRAGPDTQYF. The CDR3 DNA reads TGCAGCGTTGAGACCCCCCGGGCGGGGCCGGATACGCAGTATTTT.

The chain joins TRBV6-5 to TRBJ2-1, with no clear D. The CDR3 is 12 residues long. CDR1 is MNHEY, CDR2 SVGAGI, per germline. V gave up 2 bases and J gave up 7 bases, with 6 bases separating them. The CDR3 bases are TGTGCCAGCAGTTACGGTGGGAATGAGCAGTTCTTC. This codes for CASSYGGNEQFF.

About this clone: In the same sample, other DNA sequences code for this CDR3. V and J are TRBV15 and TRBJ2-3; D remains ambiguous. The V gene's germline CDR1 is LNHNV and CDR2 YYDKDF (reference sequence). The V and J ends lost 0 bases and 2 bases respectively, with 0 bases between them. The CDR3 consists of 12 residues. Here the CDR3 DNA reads TGTGCCACCAGCAGAGACACAGATACGCAGTATTTT. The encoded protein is CATSRDTDTQYF.

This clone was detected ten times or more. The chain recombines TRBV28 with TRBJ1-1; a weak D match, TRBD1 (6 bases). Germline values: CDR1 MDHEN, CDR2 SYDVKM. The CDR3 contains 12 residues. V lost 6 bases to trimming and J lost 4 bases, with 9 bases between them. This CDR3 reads CASSMDSTEAFF. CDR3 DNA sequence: TGTGCCAGCAGCATGGACAGCACTGAAGCTTTCTTT.

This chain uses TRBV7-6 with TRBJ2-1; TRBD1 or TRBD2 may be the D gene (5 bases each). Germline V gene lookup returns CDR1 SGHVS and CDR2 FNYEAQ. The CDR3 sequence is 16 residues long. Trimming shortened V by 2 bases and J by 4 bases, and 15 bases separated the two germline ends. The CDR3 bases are TGTGCCAGCAGCTTACCCGGGGATGGGGGATACAATGAGCAGTTCTTC. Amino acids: CASSLPGDGGYNEQFF. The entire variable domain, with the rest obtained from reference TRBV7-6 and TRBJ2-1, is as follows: GAGVSQSPRYKVTKRGQDVALRCDPISGHVSLYWYRQALGQGPEFLTYFNYEAQQDKSGLPNDRFSAERPEGSISTLTIQRTEQRDSAMYRCASSLPGDGGYNEQFFGPGTRLTVL.

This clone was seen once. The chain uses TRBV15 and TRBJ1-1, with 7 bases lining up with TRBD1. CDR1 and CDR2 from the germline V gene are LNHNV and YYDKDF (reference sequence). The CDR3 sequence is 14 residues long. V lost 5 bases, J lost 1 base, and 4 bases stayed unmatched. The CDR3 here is CATSGYRGNTEAFF. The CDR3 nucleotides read TGTGCCACCAGCGGTTACAGGGGGAACACTGAAGCTTTCTTT.

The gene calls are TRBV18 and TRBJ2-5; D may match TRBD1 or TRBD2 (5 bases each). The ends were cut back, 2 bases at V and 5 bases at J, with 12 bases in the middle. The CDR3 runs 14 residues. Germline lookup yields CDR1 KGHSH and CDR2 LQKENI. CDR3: CASSPLRGAETQYF. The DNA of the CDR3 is TGTGCCAGCTCACCATTGAGGGGCGCGGAGACCCAGTACTTC.

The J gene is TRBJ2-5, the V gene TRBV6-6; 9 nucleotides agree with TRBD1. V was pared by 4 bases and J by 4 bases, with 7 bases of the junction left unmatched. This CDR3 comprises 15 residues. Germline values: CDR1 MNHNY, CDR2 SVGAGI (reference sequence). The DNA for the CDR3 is TGTGCCAGCAGTTTTCCGGGACAGGGAACAGAGACCCAGTACTTC. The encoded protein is CASSFPGQGTETQYF.

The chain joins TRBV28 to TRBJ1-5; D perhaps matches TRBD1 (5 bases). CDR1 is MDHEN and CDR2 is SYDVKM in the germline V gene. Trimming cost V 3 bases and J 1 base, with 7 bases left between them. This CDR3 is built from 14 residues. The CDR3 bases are TGTGCCAGCAGTTTTTGGGGGAGCAATCAGCCCCAGCATTTT. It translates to CASSFWGSNQPQHF.

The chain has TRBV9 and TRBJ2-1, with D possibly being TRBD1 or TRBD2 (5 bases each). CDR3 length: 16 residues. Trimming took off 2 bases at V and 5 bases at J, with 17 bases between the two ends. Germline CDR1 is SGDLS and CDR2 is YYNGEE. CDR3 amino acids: CASSVGLSGLDNEQFF. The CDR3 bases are TGTGCCAGCAGCGTGGGCCTGTCGGGGCTCGACAATGAGCAGTTCTTC.

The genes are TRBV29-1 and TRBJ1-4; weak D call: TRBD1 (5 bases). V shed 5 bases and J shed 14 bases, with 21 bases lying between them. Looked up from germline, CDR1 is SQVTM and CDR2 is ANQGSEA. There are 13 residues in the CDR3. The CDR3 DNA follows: TGCAGCGTTAGGCAGGGCGGGCTGGAGGGGCTGTTTTTT. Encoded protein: CSVRQGGLEGLFF.

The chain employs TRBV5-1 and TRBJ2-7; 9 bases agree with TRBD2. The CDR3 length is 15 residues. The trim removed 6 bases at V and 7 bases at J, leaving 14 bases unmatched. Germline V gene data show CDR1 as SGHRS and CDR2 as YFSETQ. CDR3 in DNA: TGCGCCAGCACCCGGGCGGCGGGGGGGCCGTATGAGCAGTACTTC. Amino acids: CASTRAAGGPYEQYF.

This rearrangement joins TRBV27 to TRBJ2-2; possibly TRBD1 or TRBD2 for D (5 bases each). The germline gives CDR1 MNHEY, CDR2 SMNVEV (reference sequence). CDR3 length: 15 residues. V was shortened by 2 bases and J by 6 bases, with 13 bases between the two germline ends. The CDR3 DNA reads TGTGCCAGCAGTTTACTCTCAGGGAGTCCCGGGGAGCTGTTTTTT. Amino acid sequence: CASSLLSGSPGELFF.

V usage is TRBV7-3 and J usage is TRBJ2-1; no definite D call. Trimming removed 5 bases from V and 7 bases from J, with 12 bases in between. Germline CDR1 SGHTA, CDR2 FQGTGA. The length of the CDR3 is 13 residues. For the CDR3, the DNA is TGTGCCAGCAGCCCCCGGACCCTGAATGAGCAGTTCTTC. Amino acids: CASSPRTLNEQFF.

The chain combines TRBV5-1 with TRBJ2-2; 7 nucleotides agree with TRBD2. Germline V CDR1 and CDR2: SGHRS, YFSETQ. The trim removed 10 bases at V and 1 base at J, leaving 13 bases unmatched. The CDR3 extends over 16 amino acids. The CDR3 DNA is TGCGCCTCCCAGGGCATAGCGGGTCAGAACACCGGGGAGCTGTTTTTT. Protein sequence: CASQGIAGQNTGELFF.

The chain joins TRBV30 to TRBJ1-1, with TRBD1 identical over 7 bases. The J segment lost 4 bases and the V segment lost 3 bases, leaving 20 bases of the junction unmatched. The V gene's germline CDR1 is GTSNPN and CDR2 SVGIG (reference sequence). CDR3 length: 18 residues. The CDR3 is CAWRGVVDRRRWATEAFF. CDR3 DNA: TGTGCCTGGAGAGGTGTAGTGGACAGGAGGCGTTGGGCCACTGAAGCTTTCTTT.

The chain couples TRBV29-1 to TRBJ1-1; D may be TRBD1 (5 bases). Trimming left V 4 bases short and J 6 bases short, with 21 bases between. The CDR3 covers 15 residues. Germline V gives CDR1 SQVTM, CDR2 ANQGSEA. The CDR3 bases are TGCAGCGTTGGTGGGGGAAGAGGAGGGACTGCTGAAGCTTTCTTT. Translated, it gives CSVGGGRGGTAEAFF. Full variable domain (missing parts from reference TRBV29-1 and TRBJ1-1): SAVISQKPSRDICQRGTSLTIQCQVDSQVTMMFWYRQQPGQSLTLIATANQGSEATYESGFVIDKFPISRPNLTFSTLTVSNMSPEDSSIYLCSVGGGRGGTAEAFFGQGTRLTVV.

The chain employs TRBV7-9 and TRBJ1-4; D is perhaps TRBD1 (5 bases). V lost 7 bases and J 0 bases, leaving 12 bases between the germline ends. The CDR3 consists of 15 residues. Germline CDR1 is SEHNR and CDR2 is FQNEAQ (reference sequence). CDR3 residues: CASTPGVTTNEKLFF. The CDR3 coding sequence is TGTGCCAGCACCCCGGGGGTTACAACTAATGAAAAACTGTTTTTT.